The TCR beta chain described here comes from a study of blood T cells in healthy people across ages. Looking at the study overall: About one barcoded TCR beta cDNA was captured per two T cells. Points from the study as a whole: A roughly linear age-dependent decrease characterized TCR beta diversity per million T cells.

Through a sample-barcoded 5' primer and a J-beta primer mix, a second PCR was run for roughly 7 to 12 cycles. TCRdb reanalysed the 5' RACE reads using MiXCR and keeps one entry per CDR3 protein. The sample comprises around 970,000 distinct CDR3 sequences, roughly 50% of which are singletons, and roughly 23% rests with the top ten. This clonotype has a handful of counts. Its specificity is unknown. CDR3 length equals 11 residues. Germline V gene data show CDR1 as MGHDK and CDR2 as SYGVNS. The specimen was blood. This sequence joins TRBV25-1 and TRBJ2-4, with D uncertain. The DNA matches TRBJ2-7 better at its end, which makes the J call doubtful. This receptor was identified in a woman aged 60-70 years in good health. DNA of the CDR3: TGTGCCAGCAGTGAATACTCCGAGCAGTACTTC. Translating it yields CASSEYSEQYF.